These 6 T cell receptor beta chains were sequenced from one sample in a study of molecular identifiers for immune sequencing clone quantification. TCRdb re-called the PCR reads through MiXCR, storing one row per CDR3 protein. Here the sample spans about 640,000 distinct CDR3 sequences, around 20% being singletons. The material sequenced was naive CD8+ T cells from blood, with Jurkat cell RNA spiked in. Subset denoted: FACS-sorted CD8+CD4-CCR7+CD45RA+ naive T cells. The receptors here all came from a human donor in good health. Some libraries in this study had Jurkat cell RNA spiked in.

Ten or more counts support this clonotype. The chain has TRBV10-3 and TRBJ2-7, with TRBD1 as a possible D gene (6 bases). The CDR3 runs 16 residues. V was pared by 2 bases and J by 0 bases, with 14 bases between. Germline V gene lookup returns CDR1 ENHRY and CDR2 SYGVKD. The CDR3 region has the DNA TGTGCCATCAGTGAGCCGGGACACTCGAGCTCCTACGAGCAGTACTTC. Its translation: CAISEPGHSSSYEQYF.

This chain links TRBV5-1 with TRBJ1-2, with D maybe TRBD1 (5 bases). The CDR3 extends over 14 amino acids. Germline loops: CDR1 SGHRS, CDR2 YFSETQ. Trimming removed 9 bases at V and 3 bases at J, with 18 bases between. The CDR3 nucleotides read TGCGCCACCCGGGGAGGGGTCGGAGACTATGGCTACACCTTC. Its protein product is CATRGGVGDYGYTF.

Note on this clonotype: A much more abundant neighbour one base away suggests this may be a read error. The chain couples TRBV27 to TRBJ2-7; 7 positions agree with TRBD1. CDR1 MNHEY and CDR2 SMNVEV come from the germline V gene (reference sequence). CDR3 size: 14 residues. This CDR3 reads CASSLTGTVSEEYF. The CDR3 DNA follows: TGTGCCAGCAGTCTTACCGGGACAGTGTCCGAGGAGTACTTC.

This clonotype was seen repeatedly, ten times or more. This chain uses TRBV6-5 with TRBJ1-4, with D unclear. Germline loops: CDR1 MNHEY, CDR2 SVGAGI. The V gene lost 0 bases and the J gene lost 0 bases, with 11 bases spanning the gap. This CDR3 contains 17 residues. CDR3 region: CASSYSTSLATNEKLFF. The CDR3 nucleotides are TGTGCCAGCAGTTACTCTACCTCCCTTGCAACTAATGAAAAACTGTTTTTT.

This clonotype has ten or more counts. The gene calls are TRBV7-8 and TRBJ2-5, with 16 positions matching TRBD2. Germline assignment: CDR1 SGHVS and CDR2 FQNEAQ. The CDR3 loop spans 18 amino acids. V shed 2 bases, J shed 5 bases, and the junction held 8 bases outside the gene matches. The CDR3 sequence: CASSLPGLAGGLRETQYF. CDR3 sequence (DNA): TGTGCCAGCAGCTTACCGGGACTAGCGGGAGGGCTTAGGGAGACCCAGTACTTC.

In the case of this clonotype: This may be a read error, as it is one base from a much larger clone. This chain connects TRBV7-9 to TRBJ1-4; D is ambiguous. The CDR3 is 13 amino acids. From germline, CDR1 is SEHNR and CDR2 FQNEAQ (reference sequence). CDR3 DNA: TGTGCCAGCAGCGAAAACCTTGGTGAAAAACCGTTTTTT. Its translation is CASSENLGEKPFF.